The T cell receptor (beta chain) under discussion was sequenced for a study of cytomegalovirus exposure and HLA in healthy donors (dated by TCRdb to between 2016 and 2019). For the wider study: An earlier analysis of approximately 640 of the donors reported roughly 270 Gb of sequence data and roughly 100 million unique TCR beta sequences from roughly 180 million T cells. Roughly 320 gigabases of sequencing data and 75 million to 85 million unique TCR sequences made up an early release that covered roughly 670 HLA-typed donors. Of the 300 to 450 genotyped donors, approximately 80% were placed in the genetic ancestry cluster associated with self-reported Caucasian donors. The study was designed to test whether signatures of past pathogen exposure could be identified by cataloging public T cell receptors. The study used immunosequencing to profile the T cell repertoires of approximately 630 subjects and linked those repertoires to cytomegalovirus serostatus. A separate validation cohort of roughly 120 different subjects was used in addition to the approximately 670-subject first cohort. High-throughput TCR immunosequencing, statistical association of individual TCRs with disease status, and machine learning were combined to predict cytomegalovirus infection status. A later analysis re-analyzed previously published TCR beta repertoires from 650 to 800 donors and added high-resolution HLA genotyping to study TCR occurrence patterns. Rather than using new phenotypic data, the later analysis identified candidate immune exposures from TCR beta sequences and from how often those sequences occurred across donors. To decide whether each TCR beta V gene segment behaved as functional or pseudogenic, an earlier analysis of approximately 620 of the donors relied on high-throughput TCR beta sequencing. Alongside the repertoire data, information on donor age, sex, ethnicity and CMV serostatus was compiled. A later genetic analysis used genome-wide SNP genotypes for about three fifths of the roughly 700 donors, treating that subset as a discovery cohort. All discovery cohort repertoires had been generated on a single sequencing platform. HLA typing included class I and class II loci at four-digit resolution. Typing coverage varied by locus: roughly 629-640 donors for A, B, C, DRB1 and DQB1; more than 500 for DQA1; about 600 for DPA1; 450 to 480 for DPB1. About five DR-DQ haplotypes were treated as single units for association and clustering because of strong linkage in the cohort. Among some 400 genotyped donors of the cohort, an average of around 240,000 unique TCR beta nucleotide sequences were sequenced per donor, about a sixth of them non-productive.

The receptor library was made with the immunoSEQ multiplex PCR assay. The multiplex PCR relied on a mix of 60 forward primers for TCR Vbeta segments and 13 reverse primers for TCR Jbeta segments. A multiplex PCR assay on genomic DNA amplified the CDR3 region of rearranged TCR beta genes. Amplified TCR beta libraries were sequenced as 87-base-pair reads on the Illumina HiSeq System. The original methods were these. Across the roughly 670 repertoires, a later analysis counted around 80 million unique TCR beta chains, about 10 million of which were shared by at least two donors. Raw reads were error-corrected and collapsed into unique sequences by a nearest-neighbor algorithm in which closely related sequences were merged to remove PCR and sequencing errors. To assign V, D and J gene segments, CDR3 sequences were aligned to IMGT reference sequences. Each retained sequence needed at least a six-nucleotide match to both a V gene segment and a J gene segment. A rearrangement counted as productive if the CDR3 had no stop codons and remained in frame with V and J, and every other rearrangement counted as non-productive. CDR3 was defined according to IMGT convention as the region running from the second conserved V-encoded cysteine to the conserved J-encoded phenylalanine. The earlier analysis of about 620 of the donors excluded sequences that lacked an unambiguous match to a single V gene segment. In an earlier analysis of approximately 610 of the donors, V segments were called functional above 56.7% productive rearrangements and were called segregating when the between-donor standard deviation exceeded 5%. A statistical classification framework was built for diagnosing cytomegalovirus status from the catalog of TCR beta chain sequences. A later analysis assigned V and J genes by comparing TCR nucleotide sequences with IMGT/GENE-DB human TR gene sequences. A later analysis assigned CDR3 sequences and most-parsimonious VDJ recombination scenarios with the TCRdist pipeline. In a later analysis, each TCR beta chain was defined by its CDR3 amino acid sequence together with its V-gene family, and reads without a unique V-gene family were excluded. To address suspected cross-contamination and a sequencing artifact, a later analysis removed some 620 highly shared, low-generation-probability nucleotide sequences. In a later analysis, a clonal expansion index for each public chain was calculated from normalized within-repertoire ranks of inferred template counts. In a later analysis, generation probabilities were computed with a VDJ recombination model fitted to out-of-frame rearrangements, and the resulting probabilities were checked against IGoR. Hypergeometric tests were used in a later analysis to score TCR-TCR, TCR-HLA and TCR-CMV co-occurrence, with a repertoire-size bias correction applied to the TCR pairs. A later analysis estimated false discovery rates by permuting HLA or CMV assignments 20 times. In a later analysis, co-occurring TCRs were grouped using DBSCAN, with TCRdist sequence similarity added in when clustering inside HLA-allele-positive subsets. Repertoires with fewer than 30,000 or more than 120,000 public chains were left out of co-occurrence clustering, as were about 5 repertoires with anomalous nucleotide sharing. The clones in this table, taken by TCRdb from immuneACCESS, are in-frame only. Not every clone is retained; where verified, under half of the shortfall comes from an unresolved V gene, and the cause of the rest is unknown. The V and J calls and clone size were taken over from that table, and D and trimming were inferred from the DNA. For this sample there are about 60,000 clones; more than 70% appear just once. The ten most abundant clones make up roughly 1.5% of the sample.

Overall study results and their limits: In an earlier analysis of around 600 of the donors, most TCR beta V segments were observed in productive rearrangements about 87% or about 30% of the time, broadly matching IMGT annotations. According to a later genetic analysis, donors in an Asian-associated ancestry cluster had fewer N-insertions in productive TCRs than the approximately 700-donor mean. Roughly uniform sequencing depth across donors was assumed in presence/absence analyses, although this assumption may not hold. Immune exposure information for the cohort was limited to CMV serostatus. In vitro tests confirmed that a few of the cytomegalovirus-associated TCR beta chains recognize cytomegalovirus antigens. In this cohort, only TCR beta chains were sequenced, and detectable features were limited by the absence of alpha or paired-chain data. Some 16 rarely observed V segments, including chromosome 9 orphons, were excluded from the earlier analysis of about 600 of the donors because counts were too low. A cluster of highly shared sequence variants was judged likely to represent a technical artifact of the sequencing pipeline. Assigning TCR associations to individual alleles was difficult when HLA alleles, especially DR and DQ, strongly co-occurred. Specific HLA alleles were associated with about 17,000 TCR beta sequences at a false discovery rate of 0.05 in a later analysis. Because the 87-base-pair reads could not distinguish some IMGT-functional V segments, including TRBV6-2 and TRBV6-3, those segments were excluded. The authors suggested that the approach could potentially be generalized to other disease states and immunological phenotypes. In a later analysis, TCR association rates were found to vary across HLA loci, with the most associated TCRs seen for DRB1 alleles and the fewest for HLA-C alleles. A further reported finding was that TCR beta sequences accurately predicted the HLA-A and HLA-B alleles for most subjects in the first cohort. A later genetic analysis associated a missense DCLRE1C variant with V-gene and J-gene trimming of TCR beta chains, and an independent cohort replicated the association. Most TCR sequences were seen in very few donors, while some public TCRs were found in many individuals. Several of the top co-occurrence clusters appeared to be linked to parvovirus B19, influenza, CMV and Epstein-Barr virus, according to a later analysis. A later analysis found that most CMV-associated TCR beta chains appeared HLA-restricted, with HLA associations seemingly driven largely by CMV exposure. Because HLA typing was missing for some donors at each locus, association tests included only the typed subset. Correlated functional status among segregating V segments might be attributable to linkage disequilibrium, but an unknown experimental factor could not be ruled out. A later analysis found that HLA-associated TCR beta chains were more clonally expanded and had lower generation probabilities than equally common non-associated chains. The study gave a list of 150 to 200 TCR beta chains associated with cytomegalovirus. Cytomegalovirus status was reported to be diagnosed by the classifier with high specificity and sensitivity in both the original and validation cohorts.

Spanning cysteine to phenylalanine, the CDR3 consists of 15 amino acids. The sequence is cut down to CDR3 DNA, 45 bases in frame from base 1. CDR1 and CDR2 (MGHRA, YSYEKL) derive from the germline V gene. For this chain, trimming is 4 bases at the V end and 9 bases at the J end, and the number of junction bases without a gene match is 10. In regard to this clone: Its binding antigen is unknown. One base away there is no much larger clone; base qualities are not given.

The cohort was made up of about 610 healthy bone marrow donors. At the time of sampling, every cohort member was nominally healthy, though immune exposures that went unrecorded were likely present. The donor tested CMV seronegative and was one of the 352 seronegative cohort members. A peripheral blood sample was collected from each donor, and TCR beta sequencing was performed on peripheral blood mononuclear cells. Genomic DNA extraction from the blood cell samples was performed with the Qiagen DNeasy Blood Extraction Kit. The specimen sequenced was PBMCs. The chain couples TRBV4-1 to TRBJ2-3; TRBD2 agrees with 10 junctional bases. This receptor was taken from a man aged 18 to 30 in good health and CMV-seronegative. Here the CDR3 is given as CASSPPSGGIETQYF. The DNA sequence follows: TGCGCCAGCAGCCCTCCTAGCGGGGGTATCGAGACGCAGTATTTT.